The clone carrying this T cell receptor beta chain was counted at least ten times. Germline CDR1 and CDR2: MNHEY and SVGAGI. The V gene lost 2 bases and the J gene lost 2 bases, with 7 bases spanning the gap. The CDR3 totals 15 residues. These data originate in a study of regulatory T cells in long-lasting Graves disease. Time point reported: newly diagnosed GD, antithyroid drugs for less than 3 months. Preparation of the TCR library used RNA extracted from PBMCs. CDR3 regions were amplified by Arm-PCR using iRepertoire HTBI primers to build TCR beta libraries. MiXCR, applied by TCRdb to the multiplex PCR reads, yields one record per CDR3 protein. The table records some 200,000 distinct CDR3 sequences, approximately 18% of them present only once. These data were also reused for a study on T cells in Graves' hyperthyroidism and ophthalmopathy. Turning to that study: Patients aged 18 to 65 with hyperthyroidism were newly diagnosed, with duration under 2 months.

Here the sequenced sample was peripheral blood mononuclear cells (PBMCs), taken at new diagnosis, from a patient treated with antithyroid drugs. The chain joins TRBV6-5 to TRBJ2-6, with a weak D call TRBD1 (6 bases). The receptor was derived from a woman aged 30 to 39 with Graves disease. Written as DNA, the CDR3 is TGTGCCAGCAGTTACGAGGGGGCTGGGGCCAACGTCCTGACTTTC. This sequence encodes CASSYEGAGANVLTF.